This record looks at one T cell receptor (beta chain) sequence and its context. This sample is drawn from a study of T cells in tuberculosis. CDR3 length: 15 amino acids. CDR1 and CDR2 (germline): SNHLY, FYNNEI. V shed 7 bases and J 2 bases; nucleotides not matched to a gene: 8. Repertoires were generated with immunoSEQ multiplex PCR, while TCRdb's copy carries only in-frame clones and drops some. The data show 30,000 to 40,000 clones, with 97% seen just once and 6% to 7% held by the top ten. The gene calls are TRBV2 and TRBJ2-1; 7 bases agree with TRBD1. The sequencing input was PBMCs. This receptor was identified in a donor between 10 and 35 years old with latent tuberculosis or without tuberculosis infection. The chain's CDR3 is CASTYDRETYNEQFF. The CDR3 DNA is TGTGCCAGCACGTACGACAGGGAAACCTACAATGAGCAGTTCTTC.